The sequence of this T cell receptor (beta chain) was determined in a study of T cell repertoires in cytomegalovirus infection. Unmatched junction bases numbered 8, after V lost 5 bases and J lost 2 bases. CDR1 and CDR2 from the germline V gene are SEHNR and FQNEAQ (reference sequence). The CDR3 loop spans 16 amino acids. A single record per CDR3 protein comes from TCRdb applying MiXCR to the reads. The table has some 180,000 distinct CDR3 sequences, roughly 17% seen once. The receptor's source is a human donor in good health (CMV status not recorded). Some clones in this sample may be carry-over from other donors' samples. The chain links TRBV7-9 to TRBJ2-3; 9 bases agree with TRBD1. Sequenced: CD8+ T cells from PBMCs. CDR3 protein: CASSVRDRDYTDTQYF. The DNA of the CDR3 is TGTGCCAGCAGCGTCCGGGACAGGGACTACACAGATACGCAGTATTTT.